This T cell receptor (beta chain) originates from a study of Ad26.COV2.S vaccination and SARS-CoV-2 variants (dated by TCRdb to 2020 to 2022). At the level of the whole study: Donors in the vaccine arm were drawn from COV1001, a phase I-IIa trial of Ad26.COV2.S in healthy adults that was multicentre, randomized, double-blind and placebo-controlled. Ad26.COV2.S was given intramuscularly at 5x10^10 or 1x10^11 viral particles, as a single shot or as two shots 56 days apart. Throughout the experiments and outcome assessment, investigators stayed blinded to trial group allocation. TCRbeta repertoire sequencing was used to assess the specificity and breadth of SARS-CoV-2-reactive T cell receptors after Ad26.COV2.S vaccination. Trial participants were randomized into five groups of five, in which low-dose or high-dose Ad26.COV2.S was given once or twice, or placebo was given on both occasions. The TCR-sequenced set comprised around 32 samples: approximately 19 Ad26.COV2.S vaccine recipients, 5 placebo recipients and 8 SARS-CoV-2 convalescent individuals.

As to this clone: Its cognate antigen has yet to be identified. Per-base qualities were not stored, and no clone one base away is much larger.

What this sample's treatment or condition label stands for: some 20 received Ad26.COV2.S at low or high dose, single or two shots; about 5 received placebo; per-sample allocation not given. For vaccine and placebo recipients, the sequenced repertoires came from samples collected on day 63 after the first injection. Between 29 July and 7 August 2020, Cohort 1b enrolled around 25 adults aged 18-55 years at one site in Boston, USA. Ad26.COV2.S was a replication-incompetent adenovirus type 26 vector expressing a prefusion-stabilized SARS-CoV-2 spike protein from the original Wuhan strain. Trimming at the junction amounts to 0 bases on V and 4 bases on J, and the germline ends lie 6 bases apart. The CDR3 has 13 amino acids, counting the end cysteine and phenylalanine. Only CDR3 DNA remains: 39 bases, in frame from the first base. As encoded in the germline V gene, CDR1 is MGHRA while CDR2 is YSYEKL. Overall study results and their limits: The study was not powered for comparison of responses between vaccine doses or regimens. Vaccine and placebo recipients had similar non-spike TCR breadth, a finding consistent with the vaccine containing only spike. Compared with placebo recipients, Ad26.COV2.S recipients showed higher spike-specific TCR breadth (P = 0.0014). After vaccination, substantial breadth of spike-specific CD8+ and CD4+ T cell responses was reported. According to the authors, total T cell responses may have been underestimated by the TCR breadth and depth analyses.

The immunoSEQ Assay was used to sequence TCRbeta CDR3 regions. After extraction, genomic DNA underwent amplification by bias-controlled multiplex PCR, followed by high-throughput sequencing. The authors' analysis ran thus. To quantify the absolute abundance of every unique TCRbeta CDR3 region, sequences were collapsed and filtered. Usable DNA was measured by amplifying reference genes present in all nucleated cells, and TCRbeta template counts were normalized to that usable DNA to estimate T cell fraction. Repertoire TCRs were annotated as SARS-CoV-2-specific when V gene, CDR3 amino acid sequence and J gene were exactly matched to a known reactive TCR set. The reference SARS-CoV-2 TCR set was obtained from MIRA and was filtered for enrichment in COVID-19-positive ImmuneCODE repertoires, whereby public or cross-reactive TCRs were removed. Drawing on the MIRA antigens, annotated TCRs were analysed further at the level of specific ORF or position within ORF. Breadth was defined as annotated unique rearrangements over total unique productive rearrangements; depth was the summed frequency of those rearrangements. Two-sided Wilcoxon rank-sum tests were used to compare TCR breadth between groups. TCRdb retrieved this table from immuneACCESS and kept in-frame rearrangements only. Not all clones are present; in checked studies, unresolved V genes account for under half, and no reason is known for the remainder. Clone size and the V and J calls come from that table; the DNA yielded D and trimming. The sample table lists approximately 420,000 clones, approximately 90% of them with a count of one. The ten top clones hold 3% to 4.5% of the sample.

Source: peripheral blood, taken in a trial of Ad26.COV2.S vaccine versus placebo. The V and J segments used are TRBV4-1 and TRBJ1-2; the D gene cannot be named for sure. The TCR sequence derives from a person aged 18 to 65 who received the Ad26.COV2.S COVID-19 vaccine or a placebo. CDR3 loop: CASSQDGVYGYTF. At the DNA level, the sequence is TGCGCCAGCAGCCAAGATGGGGTCTATGGCTACACCTTC.